This T cell receptor (beta chain) was captured in a study of molecular identifiers for immune sequencing clone quantification. Findings and limits, study-wide: Roughly 950,000 naive cells reportedly did not prevent detection of spiked Jurkat TCR RNA from one cell. Identical TCR molecules that share a barcode could lead to an underestimation of highly expanded clone sizes.

This clonotype has a count of ten or more. Its antigen is not known. TCR libraries were built in bulk with a published protocol and specific TCR primers. TCRdb independently ran MiXCR on the PCR reads; one entry per CDR3 protein. The sample contains approximately 550,000 distinct CDR3 sequences, 25% of which appear only once. When naive CD8 T cells were sorted, they were gated as CD8+CD4-CCR7+CD45RA+. J lost 13 bases, V lost 6 bases, and 11 bases had no gene match. Germline-derived CDR1 and CDR2 are MNHNY and SVGAGI (reference sequence). The CDR3 contains 13 residues. The V and J genes are TRBV6-6 and TRBJ2-1; TRBD2 aligns across 8 bases. Sequencing used naive CD8+ T cells from blood, with Jurkat cell RNA spiked in. The subset: FACS-sorted CD8+CD4-CCR7+CD45RA+ naive T cells. The source of this sequence is a human donor in good health. Some libraries in this study had Jurkat cell RNA spiked in. The CDR3 DNA is TGTGCCAGCAGGCTACAGCTAGCGGGTCTTCAGTTCTTC. Translation gives CASRLQLAGLQFF.